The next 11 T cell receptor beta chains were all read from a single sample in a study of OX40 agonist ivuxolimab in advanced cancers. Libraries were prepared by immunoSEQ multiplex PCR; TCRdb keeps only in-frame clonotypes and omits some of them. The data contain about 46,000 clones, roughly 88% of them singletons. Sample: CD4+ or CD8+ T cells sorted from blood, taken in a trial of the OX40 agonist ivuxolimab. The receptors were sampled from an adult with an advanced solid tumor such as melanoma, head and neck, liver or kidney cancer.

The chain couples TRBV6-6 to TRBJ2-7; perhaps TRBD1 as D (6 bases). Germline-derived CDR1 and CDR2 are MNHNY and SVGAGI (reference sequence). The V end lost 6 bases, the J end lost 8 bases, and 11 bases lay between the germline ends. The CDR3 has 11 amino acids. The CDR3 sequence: CASRTGSQQYF. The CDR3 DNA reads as TGTGCCAGCAGAACAGGGTCCCAGCAGTACTTC.

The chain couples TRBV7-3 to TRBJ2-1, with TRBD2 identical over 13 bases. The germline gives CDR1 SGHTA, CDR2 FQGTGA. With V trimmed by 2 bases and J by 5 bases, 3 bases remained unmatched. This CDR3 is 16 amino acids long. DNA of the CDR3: TGTGCCAGCAGCTTAGGGGGACTAGCGGGGAACAATGAGCAGTTCTTC. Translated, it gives CASSLGGLAGNNEQFF.

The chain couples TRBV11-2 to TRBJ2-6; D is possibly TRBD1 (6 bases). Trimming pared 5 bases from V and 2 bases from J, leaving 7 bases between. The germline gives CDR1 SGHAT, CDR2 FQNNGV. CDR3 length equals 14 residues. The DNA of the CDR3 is TGTGCCAGCAGCAGGGGGACTGGGGCCAACGTCCTGACTTTC. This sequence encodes CASSRGTGANVLTF.

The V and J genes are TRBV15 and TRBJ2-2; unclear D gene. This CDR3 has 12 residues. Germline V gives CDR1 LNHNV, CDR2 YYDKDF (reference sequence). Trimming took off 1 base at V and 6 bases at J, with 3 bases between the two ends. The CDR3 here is CATSRGAGELFF. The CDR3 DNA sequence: TGTGCCACCAGCAGAGGAGCCGGGGAGCTGTTTTTT.

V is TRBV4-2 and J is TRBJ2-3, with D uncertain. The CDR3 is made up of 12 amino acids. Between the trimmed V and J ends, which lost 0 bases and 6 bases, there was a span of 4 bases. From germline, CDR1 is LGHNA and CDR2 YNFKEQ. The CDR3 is CASSQEGDTQYF. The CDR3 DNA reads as TGTGCCAGCAGCCAAGAGGGGGATACGCAGTATTTT.

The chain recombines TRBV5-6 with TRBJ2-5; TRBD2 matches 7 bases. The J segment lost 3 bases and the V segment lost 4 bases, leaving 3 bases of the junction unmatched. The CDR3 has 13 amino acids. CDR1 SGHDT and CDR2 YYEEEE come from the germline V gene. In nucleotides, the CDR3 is TGTGCCAGCAGCCGCCGGGGGGAAGAGACCCAGTACTTC. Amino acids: CASSRRGEETQYF.

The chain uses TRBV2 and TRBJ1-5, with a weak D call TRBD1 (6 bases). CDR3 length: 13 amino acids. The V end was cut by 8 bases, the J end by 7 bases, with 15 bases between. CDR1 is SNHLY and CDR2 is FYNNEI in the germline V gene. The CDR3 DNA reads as TGTGCCAGCTTACAGGGAGGTGGACAGCCCCAGCATTTT. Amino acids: CASLQGGGQPQHF. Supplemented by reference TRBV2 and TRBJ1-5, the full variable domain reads EPEVTQTPSHQVTQMGQEVILRCVPISNHLYFYWYRQILGQKVEFLVSFYNNEISEKSEIFDDQFSVERPDGSNFTLKIRSTKLEDSAMYFCASLQGGGQPQHFGDGTRLSIL.

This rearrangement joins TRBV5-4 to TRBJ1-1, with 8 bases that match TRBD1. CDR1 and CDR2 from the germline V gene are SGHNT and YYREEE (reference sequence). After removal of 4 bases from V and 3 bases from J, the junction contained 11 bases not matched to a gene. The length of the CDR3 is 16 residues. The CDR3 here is CASSPLQGGTDTEAFF. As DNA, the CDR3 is TGTGCCAGCAGCCCCTTACAGGGGGGGACGGACACTGAAGCTTTCTTT.

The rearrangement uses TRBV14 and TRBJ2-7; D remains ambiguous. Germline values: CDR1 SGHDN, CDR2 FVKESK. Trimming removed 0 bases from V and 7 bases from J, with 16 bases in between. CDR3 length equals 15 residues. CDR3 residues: CASSQDPNGWREQYF. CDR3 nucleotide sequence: TGTGCCAGCAGCCAAGATCCTAACGGGTGGCGGGAGCAGTACTTC.

CDR3 nucleotide sequence: TGTGCCACCGGGACTAGCGGGGGATATAGCACAGATACGCAGTATTTT. Translated, it gives CATGTSGGYSTDTQYF. The chain employs TRBV10-3 and TRBJ2-3; 14 bases align to TRBD2. The length of the CDR3 is 16 residues. The V segment lost 10 bases and the J segment 0 bases; nucleotides outside the gene matches: 6. Germline V gene data show CDR1 as ENHRY and CDR2 as SYGVKD.

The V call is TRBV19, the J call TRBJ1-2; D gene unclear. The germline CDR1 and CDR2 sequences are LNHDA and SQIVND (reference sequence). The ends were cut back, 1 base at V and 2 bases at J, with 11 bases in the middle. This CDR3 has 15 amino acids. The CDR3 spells CASSIAADGNYGYTF. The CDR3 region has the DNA TGTGCCAGTAGTATAGCGGCGGATGGGAACTATGGCTACACCTTC.